This TCR beta chain was retrieved from a study of T cell responses to AZD1222 COVID-19 vaccine. General study findings and limits: The breadth and depth of Spike-specific TCRs increased once two AZD1222 doses had been given. White British ancestry dominated among donors, who included more females, and clonal diversity was possibly underestimated. Seropositive status at baseline applied to only six AZD1222 recipients.

Sequencing used immunoSEQ multiplex PCR; TCRdb keeps in-frame clones, though not all of them. This table has about 120,000 clones, about 92% appearing once. About this clone: Its antigen remains unknown.

The CDR3 sequence is 15 residues long. CDR1 and CDR2 from the germline V gene are LGHNA and YSLEER. Losses at the gene ends were 5 bases for V and 3 bases for J; bases not matched to a gene: 3. Sequencing used peripheral blood, obtained 28 days after the second AZD1222 dose. The source is an adult who received the AZD1222 COVID-19 vaccine. The chain carries TRBV4-3 and TRBJ2-2, with 10 bases that match TRBD1. The CDR3 DNA reads TGCGCCAGCAGCTTCGGGACAGGGGACACCGGGGAGCTGTTTTTT. Translating gives CASSFGTGDTGELFF.